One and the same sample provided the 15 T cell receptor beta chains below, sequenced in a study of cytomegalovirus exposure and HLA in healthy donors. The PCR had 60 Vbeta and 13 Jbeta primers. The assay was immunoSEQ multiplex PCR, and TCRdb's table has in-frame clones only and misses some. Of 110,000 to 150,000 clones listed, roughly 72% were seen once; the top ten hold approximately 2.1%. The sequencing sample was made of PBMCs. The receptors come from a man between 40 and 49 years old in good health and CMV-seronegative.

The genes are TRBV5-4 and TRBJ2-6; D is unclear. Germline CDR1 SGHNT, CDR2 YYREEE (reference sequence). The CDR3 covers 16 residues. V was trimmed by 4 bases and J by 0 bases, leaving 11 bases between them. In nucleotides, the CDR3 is TGTGCCAGCAGCGCCGACGTAGCCTCTGGGGCCAACGTCCTGACTTTC. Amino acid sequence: CASSADVASGANVLTF. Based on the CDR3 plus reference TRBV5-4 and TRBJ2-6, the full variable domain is ETGVTQSPTHLIKTRGQQVTLRCSSQSGHNTVSWYQQALGQGPQFIFQYYREEENGRGNFPPRFSGLQFPNYSSELNVNALELDDSALYLCASSADVASGANVLTFGAGSRLTVL.

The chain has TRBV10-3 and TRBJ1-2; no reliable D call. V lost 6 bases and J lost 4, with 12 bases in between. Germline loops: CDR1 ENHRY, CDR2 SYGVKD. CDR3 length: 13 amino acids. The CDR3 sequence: CAISMIPGYGYTF. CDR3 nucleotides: TGTGCCATCAGCATGATACCGGGCTATGGCTACACCTTC.

DNA of the CDR3: TGTGCCAGCAGCTTTATTAGGGGGTCTGAAGCTTTCTTT. It yields the protein CASSFIRGSEAFF. The rearrangement joins TRBV7-8 to TRBJ1-1; D may be TRBD1 (6 bases). Per the germline V gene, CDR1 is SGHVS and CDR2 is FQNEAQ. Trimming took off 3 bases at V and 6 bases at J, with 11 bases between the two ends. CDR3 length: 13 residues.

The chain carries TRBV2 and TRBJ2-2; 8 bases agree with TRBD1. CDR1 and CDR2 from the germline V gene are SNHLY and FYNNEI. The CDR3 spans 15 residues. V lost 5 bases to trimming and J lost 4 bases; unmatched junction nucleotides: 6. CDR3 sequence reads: CASSPRTGLTGELFF. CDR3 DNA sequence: TGTGCCAGCAGTCCCCGGACAGGGCTCACCGGGGAGCTGTTTTTT.

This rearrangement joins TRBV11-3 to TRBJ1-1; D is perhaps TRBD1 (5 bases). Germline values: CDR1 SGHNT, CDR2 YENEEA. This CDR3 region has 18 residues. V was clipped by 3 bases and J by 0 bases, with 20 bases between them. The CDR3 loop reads CASSFQLFLTAMNTEAFF. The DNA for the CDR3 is TGTGCCAGCAGCTTCCAACTATTCCTGACAGCCATGAACACTGAAGCTTTCTTT. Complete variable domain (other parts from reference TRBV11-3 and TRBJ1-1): EAGVVQSPRYKIIEKKQPVAFWCNPISGHNTLYWYLQNLGQGPELLIRYENEEAVDDSQLPKDRFSAERLKGVDSTLKIQPAELGDSAVYLCASSFQLFLTAMNTEAFFGQGTRLTVV.

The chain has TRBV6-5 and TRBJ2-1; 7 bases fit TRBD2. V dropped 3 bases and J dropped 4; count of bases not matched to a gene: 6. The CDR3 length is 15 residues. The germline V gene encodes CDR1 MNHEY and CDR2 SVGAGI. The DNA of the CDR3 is TGTGCCAGCAGTTATGGGCCAGCGGGGTACAATGAGCAGTTCTTC. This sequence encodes CASSYGPAGYNEQFF.

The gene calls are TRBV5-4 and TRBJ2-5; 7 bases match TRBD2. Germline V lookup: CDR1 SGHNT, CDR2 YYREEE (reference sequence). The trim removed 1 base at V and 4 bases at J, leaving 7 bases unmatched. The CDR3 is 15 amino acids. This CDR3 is CASSLLVGEGETQYF. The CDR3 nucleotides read TGTGCCAGCAGCTTGCTTGTAGGGGAGGGAGAGACCCAGTACTTC.

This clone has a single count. The CDR3 loop is CASSVVTGATEAFF. In DNA form, the CDR3 reads TGTGCCAGTAGTGTGGTGACAGGGGCCACTGAAGCTTTCTTT. The chain employs TRBV19 and TRBJ1-1, with 8 positions matching TRBD1. After removal of 5 bases from V and 4 bases from J, the junction contained 6 bases not matched to a gene. The V gene's germline CDR1 is LNHDA and CDR2 SQIVND (reference sequence). The CDR3 is 14 residues long. Using reference TRBV19 and TRBJ1-1 for the parts outside the CDR3, the full variable domain is DGGITQSPKYLFRKEGQNVTLSCEQNLNHDAMYWYRQDPGQGLRLIYYSQIVNDFQKGDIAEGYSVSREKKESFPLTVTSAQKNPTAFYLCASSVVTGATEAFFGQGTRLTVV.

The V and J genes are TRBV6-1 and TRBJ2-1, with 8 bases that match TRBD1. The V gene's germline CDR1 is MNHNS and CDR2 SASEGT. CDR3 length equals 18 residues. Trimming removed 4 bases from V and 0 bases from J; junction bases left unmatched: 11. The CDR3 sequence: CASSAPPGTGSSYNEQFF. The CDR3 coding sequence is TGTGCCAGCAGTGCCCCCCCCGGGACAGGATCCTCCTACAATGAGCAGTTCTTC.

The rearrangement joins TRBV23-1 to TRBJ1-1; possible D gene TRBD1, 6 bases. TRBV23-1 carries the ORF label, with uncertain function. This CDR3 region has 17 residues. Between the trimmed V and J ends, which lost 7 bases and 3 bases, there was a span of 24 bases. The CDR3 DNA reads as TGCGCCAGCATCCTCCCGTTCCGGGGGGCTTCCGACACTGAAGCTTTCTTT. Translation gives CASILPFRGASDTEAFF.

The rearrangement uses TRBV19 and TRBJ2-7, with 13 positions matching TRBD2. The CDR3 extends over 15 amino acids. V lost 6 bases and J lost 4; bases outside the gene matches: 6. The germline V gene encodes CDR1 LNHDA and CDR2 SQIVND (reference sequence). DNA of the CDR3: TGTGCCAGTAGCCGGACTAGCGGGGGCCTTTACGAGCAGTACTTC. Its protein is CASSRTSGGLYEQYF.

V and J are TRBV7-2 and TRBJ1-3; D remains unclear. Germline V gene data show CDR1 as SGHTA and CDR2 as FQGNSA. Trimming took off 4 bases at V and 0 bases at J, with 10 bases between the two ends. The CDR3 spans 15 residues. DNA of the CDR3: TGTGCCAGCAGCTATACCGGTCACTCTGGAAACACCATATATTTT. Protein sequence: CASSYTGHSGNTIYF.

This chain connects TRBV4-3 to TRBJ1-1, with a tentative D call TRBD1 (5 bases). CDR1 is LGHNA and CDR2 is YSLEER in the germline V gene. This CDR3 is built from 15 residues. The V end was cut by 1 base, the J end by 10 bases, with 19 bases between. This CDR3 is CASSQGGQAGARAFF. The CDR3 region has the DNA TGCGCCAGCAGCCAAGGGGGCCAGGCTGGGGCTAGAGCTTTCTTT.

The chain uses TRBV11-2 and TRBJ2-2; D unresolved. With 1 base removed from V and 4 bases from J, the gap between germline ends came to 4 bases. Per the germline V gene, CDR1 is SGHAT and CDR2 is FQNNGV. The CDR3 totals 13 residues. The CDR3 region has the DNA TGTGCCAGCAGCTTAGGCAGCACCGGGGAGCTGTTTTTT. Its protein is CASSLGSTGELFF.

For the CDR3, the DNA is TGTGCCATCAGCCAGACCGGGGAGCTGTTTTTT. This sequence encodes CAISQTGELFF. The chain carries TRBV10-3 and TRBJ2-2; D unresolved. Germline V gene lookup returns CDR1 ENHRY and CDR2 SYGVKD. The V and J ends lost 6 bases and 5 bases respectively, with 4 bases between them. The CDR3 runs 11 residues.